This is a list of T cell receptor beta chains from one sample in a study of T cell changes during pregnancy in multiple sclerosis. Repertoires were generated with immunoSEQ multiplex PCR, while TCRdb's copy carries only in-frame clones and drops some. The data hold 90,000 to 120,000 clones, with approximately 92% observed a single time. The specimen was peripheral blood, collected in the second trimester of pregnancy. The receptors originated from a female donor with multiple sclerosis, enrolled in a pregnancy study. The CDR3 runs from the conserved cysteine through the conserved F or W. Fields, in order: V gene, CDR3 protein.

>TRBV7-8
CASSPGLAGGPSYEQYF
>TRBV19
CASSTQGGEQYF
>TRBV6-7
CASRIRFSSGANVLTF
>TRBV30
CAWSVIQGGEAFF
>TRBV7-9
CASSLDGQGHQPQHF
>TRBV19
CASSMMGSYGYTF
>TRBV13
CASSLVSGQGAFEQYF
>TRBV30
CAWSVDSSYGYTF
>TRBV28
CASRSHTEAFF
>TRBV4-1
CASSQDKASVYEQYF
>TRBV19
CASTGDSNQPQHF
>TRBV10-2
CASSDGQSYEQYF
>TRBV19
CASSIGGQGIGEQYF
>TRBV29-1
CSVEEQGIGEAFF
>TRBV18
CASSPQAYSNQPQHF
>TRBV5-6
CASSSARGRYRGYTF
>TRBV28
CASSLYGTSGSKSLEYF
>TRBV27
CASSLSMSSGGYGYTF
>TRBV19
CASSIDPRQGGYGYTF
>TRBV29-1
CSVETGGYGYTF
>TRBV28
CASSKQGVETQYF
>TRBV30
CAWSVGGGNQPQHF
>TRBV5-1
CASSLEGGLVTDTQYF
>TRBV6-5
CASSYTTGGNYGYTF
>TRBV6-5
CASRDRVDHYGYTF
>TRBV9
CASSVSTGNTGELFF
>TRBV9
CASSVALTSSEQFF
>TRBV6-1
CASSLGLAGLGEQFF
>TRBV19
CASSIISRANAEAFF
>TRBV28
CASSLTVVRERAYEQYF
>TRBV14
CASSSGDHPLEETQYF
>TRBV5-1
CASSLNGQTFTDTQYF
>TRBV5-4
CASSLHRGTGGERAKNIQYF
>TRBV6-1
CASSEFRDLGYF
>TRBV7-2
CASSLQSGQGSTDTQYF
>TRBV28
CASSTTGTSYTGELFF
>TRBV20-1
CSGEGDGEQYF
>TRBV15
CATSQGPTGGYEQFF
>TRBV7-3
CASSSPGTGELFF